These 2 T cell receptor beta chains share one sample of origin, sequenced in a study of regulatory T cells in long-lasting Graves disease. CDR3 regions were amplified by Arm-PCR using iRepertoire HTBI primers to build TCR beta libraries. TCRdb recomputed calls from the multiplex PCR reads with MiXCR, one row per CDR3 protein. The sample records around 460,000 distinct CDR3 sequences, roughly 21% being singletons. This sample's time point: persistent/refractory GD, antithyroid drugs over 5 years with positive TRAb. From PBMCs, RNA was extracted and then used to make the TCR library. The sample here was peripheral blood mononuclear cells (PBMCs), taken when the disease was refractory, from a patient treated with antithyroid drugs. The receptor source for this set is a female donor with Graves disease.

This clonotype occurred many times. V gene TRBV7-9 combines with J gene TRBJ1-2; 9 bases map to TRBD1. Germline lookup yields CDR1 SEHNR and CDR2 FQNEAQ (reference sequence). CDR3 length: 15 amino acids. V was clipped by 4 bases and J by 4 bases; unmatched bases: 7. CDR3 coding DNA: TGTGCCAGCAGCTCTTCCGGGACAGGGCCCTATGGCTACACCTTC. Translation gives CASSSSGTGPYGYTF.

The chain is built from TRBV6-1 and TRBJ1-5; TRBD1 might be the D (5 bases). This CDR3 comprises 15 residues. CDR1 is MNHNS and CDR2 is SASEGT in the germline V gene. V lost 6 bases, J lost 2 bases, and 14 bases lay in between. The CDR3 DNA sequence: TGTGCCAGCAGCAATCGGGGGGTGGGCAATCAGCCCCAGCATTTT. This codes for CASSNRGVGNQPQHF.